The entry below describes one T cell receptor (beta chain). The CDR3 is 14 amino acids. In germline, CDR1 is DFQATT, CDR2 SNEGSKA (reference sequence). J gave up 5 bases and V 4 bases, and 8 bases lay outside the gene matches. The source of the sample is a study of CD8 T cells in ankylosing spondylitis. In TCRdb, the 5' RACE reads were re-called with MiXCR into one record per CDR3 protein. The data hold 250,000 to 350,000 distinct CDR3 sequences, with around 21% observed a single time. The sample taken for sequencing was blood, either unsorted or a sorted T cell fraction (not recorded which). The rearrangement uses TRBV20-1 and TRBJ2-5; 9 bases fit TRBD2. The receptor was isolated from a female donor with ankylosing spondylitis or in good health (not recorded which). CDR3 sequence (DNA): TGCAGTGCTATACTAGCGGGCCGAGGGGAGACCCAGTACTTC. It encodes CSAILAGRGETQYF.